A selection of T cell receptor beta chains follows, all from one sample in a study of early T cells in non-severe SARS-CoV-2 infection. TCRdb re-derived calls from the 5' RACE reads in MiXCR, one entry per CDR3 protein. The sample consists of roughly 24,000 distinct CDR3 sequences, 3.6% of them appearing once. The sequencing input was whole blood. Receptor source: an adult who was a healthcare worker with PCR-confirmed SARS-CoV-2 infection or an uninfected control (not recorded which). Each CDR3 is given with its conserved first and last residue. Fields, in order: D gene, J gene, clone size, V gene, CDR3 DNA, CDR3 protein. The D gene is left open where the match is weak. Clone size appears in some rows only: once, few, many, or a class for an expanded clone.

.,TRBJ2-2,many,TRBV7-2,TGTGCCAGCAGCTTATTAATCACCGGGGAGCTGTTTTTT,CASSLLITGELFF
.,TRBJ1-3,many,TRBV28,TGTGCCAGCATCACTGGCGGCTCTGGAAACACCATATATTTT,CASITGGSGNTIYF
TRBD1,TRBJ2-2,many,TRBV11-3,TGTGCCAGCAGCCCCGGGACAGGGACTCTGAACACCGGGGAGCTGTTTTTT,CASSPGTGTLNTGELFF
TRBD2,TRBJ2-1,many,TRBV24-1,TGTGCCACCAGTGATTGGGTAGCGGGAGGAATCAGCTCCTACAATGAGCAGTTCTTC,CATSDWVAGGISSYNEQFF
.,TRBJ2-5,many,TRBV20-1,TGCAGTGCTAGAATACCGGGACTGCAAGAGACCCAGTACTTC,CSARIPGLQETQYF
.,TRBJ1-1,many,TRBV7-3,TGTGCCAGCAGCTTCACAACAGGGTCCACTGAAGCTTTCTTT,CASSFTTGSTEAFF
TRBD1,TRBJ1-2,medium-sized,TRBV7-9,TGTGCCAGCAGCTTGGGACAGGGCCAAGGCTACACCTTC,CASSLGQGQGYTF
.,TRBJ1-2,many,TRBV4-3,TGCGCCAGCAGCCAAAGTTACAGTAACTATGGCTACACCTTC,CASSQSYSNYGYTF
TRBD2,TRBJ2-5,.,TRBV7-9,TGTGCCAGCAGCCTCACTAGCGGGAGCTTCCAAGAGACCCAGTACTTC,CASSLTSGSFQETQYF
.,TRBJ1-3,.,TRBV27,TGTGCCAGCAGTGTTCAGGGGACATCTGGAAACACCATATATTTT,CASSVQGTSGNTIYF
.,TRBJ1-2,many,TRBV16,TGTGCCAGCAGCAACCCGACAGGCAAATATGGCTACACCTTC,CASSNPTGKYGYTF
.,TRBJ2-3,.,TRBV21-1,TGTGCCAGCAGCAAAAAGTCAGACGTGAGGGACACAGATACGCAGTATTTT,CASSKKSDVRDTDTQYF
TRBD2,TRBJ2-5,many,TRBV7-2,TGTGCCAGCAGCTTAAAGACTAGCGGGAGATGGGAGACCCAGTACTTC,CASSLKTSGRWETQYF
.,TRBJ2-3,.,TRBV24-1,TGTGCCACCGGAGTCCCAGATACGCAGTATTTT,CATGVPDTQYF
TRBD1,TRBJ2-7,many,TRBV12-3/TRBV12-4,TGTGCCAGCAGTTATGACAGGGGATCCTACGAGCAGTACTTC,CASSYDRGSYEQYF
.,TRBJ1-5,.,TRBV2,TGTGCCAGCAGTTCCGGTCAGCCCCAGCATTTT,CASSSGQPQHF
TRBD1,TRBJ2-7,few,TRBV5-1,TGCGCCAGCAGCCCTGGACAGGATCTTGGGTACTTC,CASSPGQDLGYF
.,TRBJ1-3,many,TRBV9,TGTGCCAGCAGCGTAGAAGGTCTCTCTGGAAACACCATATATTTT,CASSVEGLSGNTIYF